This TCR beta chain was observed in a study of glioma-infiltrating T cells. Germline-derived CDR1 and CDR2 are PRHDT and FYEKMQ (reference sequence). Between the trimmed V and J ends, which lost 7 bases and 4 bases, there was a span of 16 bases. CDR3 length: 14 residues. In regard to this clonotype: Its cognate antigen is unknown.

Study outcomes and limitations: Very few CDR3 sequences were shared between tissue and blood. Above-expected tissue-blood divergence occurred in all gliomas, most in low-grade ones.

Using RNA template, CDR3s of TCR alpha and beta were amplified with iRepertoire arm-PCR. Input was roughly 85-450 ng of tissue mRNA or PBMC total RNA. TCRdb reprocessed the multiplex PCR reads with MiXCR, giving one entry per CDR3 protein. Counted here are approximately 190,000 distinct CDR3 sequences, more than 30% occurring once; the ten biggest clones make up 20%. This chain uses TRBV13 with TRBJ1-1, with D maybe TRBD1 (5 bases). This TCR derives from a human donor with low-grade glioma or glioblastoma, undergoing nonglioma brain surgery, or in good health (not recorded which). Sequenced sample: glioma tissue, nonneoplastic brain tissue, or PBMCs (not recorded which). CDR3 bases: TGTGCCAGCAAACATCGGGGGGGGGGCACTGAAGCTTTCTTT. Encoded protein: CASKHRGGGTEAFF.